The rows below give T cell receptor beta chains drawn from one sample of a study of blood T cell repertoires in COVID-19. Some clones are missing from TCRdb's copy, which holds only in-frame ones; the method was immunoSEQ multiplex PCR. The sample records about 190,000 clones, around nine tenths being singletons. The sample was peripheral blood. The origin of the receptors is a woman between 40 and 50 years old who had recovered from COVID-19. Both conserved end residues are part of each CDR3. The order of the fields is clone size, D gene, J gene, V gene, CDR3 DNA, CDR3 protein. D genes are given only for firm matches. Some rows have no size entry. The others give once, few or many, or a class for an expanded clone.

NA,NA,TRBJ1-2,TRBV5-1,TGCGCCAGCAGCCCGACATGCTATGGCTACACCTTC,CASSPTCYGYTF
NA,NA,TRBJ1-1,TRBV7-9,TGTGCCAGCAGCTCACCTCAGGGTCTCGGTCGCGAAGCTTTCTTT,CASSSPQGLGREAFF
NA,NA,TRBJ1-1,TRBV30,TGTGCCTGGATAGGGACTGGTGAAGCTTTCTTT,CAWIGTGEAFF
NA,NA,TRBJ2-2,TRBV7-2,TGTGCCAGCAGCTACGAATCCTCGGGGAACACCGGGGAGCTGTTTTTT,CASSYESSGNTGELFF
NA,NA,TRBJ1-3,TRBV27,TGTGCCAGCAGTTTAATGGCGGACTCTGGAAACACCATATATTTT,CASSLMADSGNTIYF
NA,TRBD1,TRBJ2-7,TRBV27,TGTGCCAGCAGTTTACGCGGGACAGGGCCCTCCTACGAGCAGTACTTC,CASSLRGTGPSYEQYF
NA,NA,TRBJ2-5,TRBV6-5,TGTGCCAGCAGTTACGGTCGGGAGACCCAGTACTTC,CASSYGRETQYF
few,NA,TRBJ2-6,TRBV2,TGTGCCAGCAGTGAATGGGGGCCTGGGGCCAACGTCCTGACTTTC,CASSEWGPGANVLTF
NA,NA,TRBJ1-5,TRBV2,TGTGCCAGCTCCCATGCACAGGCAATTAATCAGCCCCAGCATTTT,CASSHAQAINQPQHF
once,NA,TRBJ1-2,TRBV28,TGTGCCAGCAGCCCTCAGGGAGGGACAAACCAAGTCTCGGGCTACACCTTC,CASSPQGGTNQVSGYTF
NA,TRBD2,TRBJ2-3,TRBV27,TGTGCCAGCAGTCTCATCCTAGCGGGGAGCACAGATACGCAGTATTTT,CASSLILAGSTDTQYF
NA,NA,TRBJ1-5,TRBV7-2,TGTGCCAGCAGCCTCACAGGGTTAGGGCCGCCCCAGCATTTT,CASSLTGLGPPQHF
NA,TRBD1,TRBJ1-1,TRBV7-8,TGTGCCAGCAGCTTAGCGGGCAGGGGGCCAGCTTTCTTT,CASSLAGRGPAFF
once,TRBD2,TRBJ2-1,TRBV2,TGTGCCAGCATGATCGGGACTAGCGGGACGAGTTGGGAGCAGTTCTTC,CASMIGTSGTSWEQFF
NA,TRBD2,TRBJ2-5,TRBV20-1,TGCAGTGCTAGTCCCCCACTAGCGGGAGTGGGGGAGACCCAGTACTTC,CSASPPLAGVGETQYF
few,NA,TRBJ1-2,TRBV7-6,TGTGCCAGCAGCCTGCAGGGGATGGATGGCTACACCTTC,CASSLQGMDGYTF
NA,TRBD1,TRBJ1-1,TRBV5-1,TGCGCCAGCAGCCTGGACAGGACCACCAACACTGAAGCTTTCTTT,CASSLDRTTNTEAFF
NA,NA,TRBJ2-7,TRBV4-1,TGCGCCAGCAGCCCCGCATATGGGAGCTCCTACGAGCAGTACTTC,CASSPAYGSSYEQYF
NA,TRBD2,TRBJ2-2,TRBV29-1,TGCAGCGTTGAGACTAGCGGGAGGGTAGGGTTCACCGGGGAGCTGTTTTTT,CSVETSGRVGFTGELFF
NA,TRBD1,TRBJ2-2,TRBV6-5,TGTGCCAGCAGTTACGGGATACAGGGGACCGGGGAGCTGTTTTTT,CASSYGIQGTGELFF
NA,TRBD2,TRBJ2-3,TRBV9,TGTGCCAGCAGCCCCCGACTAGCGGGAGTTACAGATACGCAGTATTTT,CASSPRLAGVTDTQYF
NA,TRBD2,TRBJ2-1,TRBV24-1,TGTGCCACCAGTCAGACTAGCGGGAGGGCTGGTGAGCAGTTCTTC,CATSQTSGRAGEQFF
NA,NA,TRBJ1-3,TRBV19,TGTGCCAGCGAGGACAGAATACTCAACTCTGGAAACACCATATATTTT,CASEDRILNSGNTIYF
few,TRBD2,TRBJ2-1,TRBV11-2,TGTGCCAGCAGCTTTGGTCTAGCGGGAGTTAGTGAGCAGTTCTTC,CASSFGLAGVSEQFF
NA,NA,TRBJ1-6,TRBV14,TGTGCCAGCAGCCAGTATGGGGGGTTCAATAATTCACCCCTCCACTTT,CASSQYGGFNNSPLHF
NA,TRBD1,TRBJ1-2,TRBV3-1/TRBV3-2,TGTGCCAGCAGCCAAGGGACAGGGAACTATGGCTACACCTTC,CASSQGTGNYGYTF
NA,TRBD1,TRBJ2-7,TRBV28,TGTGCCAGCAGTTCGGGACAGGGGGCCGGCGAGCAGTACTTC,CASSSGQGAGEQYF
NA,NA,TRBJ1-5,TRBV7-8,TGTGCCAGCAGCTTAAGGCGGGGGAAGGGCCTTCAGCCCCAGCATTTT,CASSLRRGKGLQPQHF
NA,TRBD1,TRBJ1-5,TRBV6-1,TGTGCCAGCAGTGAAGCGACAGGGACGATTCAGCCCCAGCATTTT,CASSEATGTIQPQHF
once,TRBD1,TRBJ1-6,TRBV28,TGTGCCAGCAGTTCGACAGGGACCAATTCACCCCTCCACTTT,CASSSTGTNSPLHF
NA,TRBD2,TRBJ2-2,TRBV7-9,TGTGCCAGCAGTACGACTAGCTGGAACACCGGGGAGCTGTTTTTT,CASSTTSWNTGELFF
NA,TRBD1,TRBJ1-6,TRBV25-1,TGTGCCAGCAGTGGGCACGGGACAGGGGAATCACCCCTCCACTTT,CASSGHGTGESPLHF
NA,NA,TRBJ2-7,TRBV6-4,TGTGCCAGCAGTGTTGAAGCGGGACAAGGTTACGAGCAGTACTTC,CASSVEAGQGYEQYF
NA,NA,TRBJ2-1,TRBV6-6,TGTGCCAGTGATGTGGGGAGCTCCTACAATGAGCAGTTCTTC,CASDVGSSYNEQFF
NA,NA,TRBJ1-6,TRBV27,TGTGCCAGCAGTTTAAGGACAGCGAGCTCCTATAATTCACCCCTCCACTTT,CASSLRTASSYNSPLHF
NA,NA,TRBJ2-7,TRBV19,TGTGCCAGTAGTACTTTATTCCCCCGCGAGCAGTACTTC,CASSTLFPREQYF
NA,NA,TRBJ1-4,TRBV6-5,TGTGCCAGCAGTTACGGGGCAGGGAAGGATGAAAAACTGTTTTTT,CASSYGAGKDEKLFF
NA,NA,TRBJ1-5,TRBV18,TGTGCCAGCTCACCGGAGGGGCGGGACCATAGCAATCAGCCCCAGCATTTT,CASSPEGRDHSNQPQHF
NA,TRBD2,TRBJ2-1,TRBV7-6,TGTGCCAGCAGCTTAGTCGGGACTAGCGGAGATTACAATGAGCAGTTCTTC,CASSLVGTSGDYNEQFF
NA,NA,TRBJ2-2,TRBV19,TGTGCCAGTATCCCGGGACAACTGAACACCGGGGAGCTGTTTTTT,CASIPGQLNTGELFF
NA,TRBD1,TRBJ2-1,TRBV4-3,TGCGCCAGCAGCCAAGCCGGGACAGGCTACAATGAGCAGTTCTTC,CASSQAGTGYNEQFF
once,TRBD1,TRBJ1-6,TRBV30,TGTGCCTGGAGTCTTAATACAGGGGGCCAAAATTCACCCCTCCACTTT,CAWSLNTGGQNSPLHF
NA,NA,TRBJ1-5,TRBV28,TGTGCCAGCAGTTCCGTGACAGGTGCTTATGGCAATCAGCCCCAGCATTTT,CASSSVTGAYGNQPQHF
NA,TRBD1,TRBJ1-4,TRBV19,TGTGCCAGTAGTATAACCCGGGACAGGGGGTATCATAATGAAAAACTGTTTTTT,CASSITRDRGYHNEKLFF
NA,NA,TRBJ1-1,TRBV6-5,TGTGCCAGCAGTCTTTTCGGCGGGGGCACTGAAGCTTTCTTT,CASSLFGGGTEAFF
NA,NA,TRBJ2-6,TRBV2,TGTGCCATAGCCAAGACCTCTGGGGCCAACGTCCTGACTTTC,CAIAKTSGANVLTF
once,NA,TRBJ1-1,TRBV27,TGTGCCAGCAGTTTAGAGGGTTTGAACACTGAAGCTTTCTTT,CASSLEGLNTEAFF
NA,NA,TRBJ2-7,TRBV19,TGTGCCAGTAGTCCCCAGACAGGATCCTACGAGCAGTACTTC,CASSPQTGSYEQYF
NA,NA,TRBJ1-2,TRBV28,TGTGCCAGCAGTTACGCAGGGATCCTCTATGGCTACACCTTC,CASSYAGILYGYTF
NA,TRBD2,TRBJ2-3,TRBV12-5,TGTGCTAGTGGTTTCTCCAAGGGACTAGCGGGAGAGGCAGATACGCAGTATTTT,CASGFSKGLAGEADTQYF
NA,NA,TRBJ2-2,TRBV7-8,TGTGCCAGCAGCCCCCTCGCGTGGGGGGACACCGGGGAGCTGTTTTTT,CASSPLAWGDTGELFF
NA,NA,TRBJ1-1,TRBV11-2,TGTGCCAGCAGCGACAGGTCGATAAGGGTTCGTTACACTGAAGCTTTCTTT,CASSDRSIRVRYTEAFF
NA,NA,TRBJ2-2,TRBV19,TGTGCCAGTAATGAGGTCCAGAACACCGGGGAGCTGTTTTTT,CASNEVQNTGELFF
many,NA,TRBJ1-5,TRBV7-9,TGTGCCAGCAGCTTTGGACCCGACAGGAGTCCCCAGCATTTT,CASSFGPDRSPQHF
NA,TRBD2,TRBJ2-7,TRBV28,TGTGCCAGCAGTTCACAACAAAAAGGACTAGCGGGAGGGCTGTACGAGCAGTACTTC,CASSSQQKGLAGGLYEQYF
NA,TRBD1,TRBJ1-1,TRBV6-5,TGTGCCAGCAGTTCGTTGGACAGGGCGTTTGCAGCTTTCTTT,CASSSLDRAFAAFF
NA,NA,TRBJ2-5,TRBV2,TGTGCCAGCAGTGAAAACGGGAGTGGGAAGACCCAGTACTTC,CASSENGSGKTQYF